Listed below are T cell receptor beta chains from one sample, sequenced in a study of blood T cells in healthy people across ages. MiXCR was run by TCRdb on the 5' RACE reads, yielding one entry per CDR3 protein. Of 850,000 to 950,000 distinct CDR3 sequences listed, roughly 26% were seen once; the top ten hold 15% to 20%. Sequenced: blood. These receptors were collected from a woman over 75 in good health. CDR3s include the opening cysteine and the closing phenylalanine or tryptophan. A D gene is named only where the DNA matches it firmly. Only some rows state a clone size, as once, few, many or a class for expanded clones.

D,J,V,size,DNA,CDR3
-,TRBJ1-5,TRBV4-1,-,TGCGCCAGCAGCCAAGAGGGAAGCTTTGAGCCCCAGCATTTT,CASSQEGSFEPQHF
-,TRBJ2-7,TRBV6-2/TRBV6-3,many,TGTGCCAGCAGTTACTCGGGCTGGCGGGGTTACGAGCAGTACTTC,CASSYSGWRGYEQYF
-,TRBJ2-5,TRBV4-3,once,TGCGCCAGCAGCCGAGGGTACGCGGGGACGCAAGCGGGAGAGACCCAGTACTTC,CASSRGYAGTQAGETQYF
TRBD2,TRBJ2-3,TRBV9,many,TGTGCCAGCAGCAGGTCTAGCGGAAGGAGCACAGATACGCAGTATTTT,CASSRSSGRSTDTQYF
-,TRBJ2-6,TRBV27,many,TGTGCCAGCAGCCCCGGGATGTCTGGGGCCAACGTCCTGACTTTC,CASSPGMSGANVLTF
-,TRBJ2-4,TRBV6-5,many,TGTGCCAGCAACCAGGAGGGGGCAAACATTCAGTACTTC,CASNQEGANIQYF
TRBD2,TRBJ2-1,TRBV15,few,TGTGCCACCAGCTCAAGCGGGGGCCCTTACAATGAGCAGTTCTTC,CATSSSGGPYNEQFF
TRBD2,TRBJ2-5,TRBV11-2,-,TGTGCCAGCAGCTTAGCGGGGGCCGGGGGGGAGGCCCAGTACTTC,CASSLAGAGGEAQYF
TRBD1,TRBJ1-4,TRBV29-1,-,TGCAGCGCCACCGGACAGGGGGCGATGACTAATGAAAAACTGTTTTTT,CSATGQGAMTNEKLFF
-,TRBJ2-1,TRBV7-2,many,TGTGCCAGCAGCTTAGCGTCAGGCCTTACCCAGCAACGGTACAATGAGCAGTTCTTC,CASSLASGLTQQRYNEQFF
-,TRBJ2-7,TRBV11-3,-,TGTGCCAGCAGCTTAGGGGAGCTGGCGGTCGAGCAGTACTTC,CASSLGELAVEQYF
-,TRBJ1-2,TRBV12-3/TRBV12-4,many,TGTGCCAGCAGCCCCCAGGGGCGGGGACCTAACTATGGCTACACCTTC,CASSPQGRGPNYGYTF
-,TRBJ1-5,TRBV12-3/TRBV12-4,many,TGTGCCAGCACCTACCGAGCCAATCAGCCCCAGCATTTT,CASTYRANQPQHF
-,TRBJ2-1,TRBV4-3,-,TGCGCCAGCAGCCAAGAAGTTGGCAGCGTCGGCGAGCAGTTCTTC,CASSQEVGSVGEQFF
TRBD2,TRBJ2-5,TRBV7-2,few,TGTGCCAGCAGCTTCTTTGTAGCGGGGGGGCCCGGGGAGACCCAGTACTTC,CASSFFVAGGPGETQYF
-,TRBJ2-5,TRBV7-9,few,TGTGCTACCACGGGATGGCTTGGTCGCGACGAGCGGTACTTC,CATTGWLGRDERYF
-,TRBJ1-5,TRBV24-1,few,TGTGCCACCAGTGATTCAGGTCAGCCCCAGCATTTT,CATSDSGQPQHF
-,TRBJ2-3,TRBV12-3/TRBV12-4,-,TGTGCCAGCAGTTTTGGGCCCCACTGGGACTCAAGCACAGATACGCAGTATTTT,CASSFGPHWDSSTDTQYF
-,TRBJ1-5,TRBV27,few,TGTGCCAGCAGTTTAAATCGGCAGAGTAGCAATCAGCCCCAGCATTTT,CASSLNRQSSNQPQHF
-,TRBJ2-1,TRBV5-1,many,TGCGCCAGCAGCCCCCGGGACACCTATTACAATGAGCAGTTCTTC,CASSPRDTYYNEQFF
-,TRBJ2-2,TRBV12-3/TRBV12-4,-,TGTGCCAGCAGCCGGACGGAACCCTACGCCGGGGAGCTGTTTTTT,CASSRTEPYAGELFF
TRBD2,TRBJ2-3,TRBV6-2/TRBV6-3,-,TGTGCCAGCAGCTATAGGACTAGCGGGGGCTCAGATACGCAGTATTTT,CASSYRTSGGSDTQYF
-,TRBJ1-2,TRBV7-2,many,TGTGCCAGCAGTTCACAGGGACCCTATGGCTACACCTTC,CASSSQGPYGYTF
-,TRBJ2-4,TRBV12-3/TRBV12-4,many,TGTGCCAGCAGTTCGCCTCTGGGGGTCGGGGTCAAAAACATTCAGTACTTC,CASSSPLGVGVKNIQYF
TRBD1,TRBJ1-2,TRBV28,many,TGTGCCAGCAGTCGTCCCGGGACAGTTAACTATGGCTACACCTTC,CASSRPGTVNYGYTF
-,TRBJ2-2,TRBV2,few,TGTGCCAGCAACGGGGCCGGGGAGCTGTTTTTT,CASNGAGELFF
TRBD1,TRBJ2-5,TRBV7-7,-,TGTGCCAGCAGCCTGTCGGGACAGATTCTAGAGACCCAGTACTTC,CASSLSGQILETQYF
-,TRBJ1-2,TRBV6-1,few,TGTGCCAGCAGTGAAGGGGGGAGTATCTATGGCTACACCTTC,CASSEGGSIYGYTF
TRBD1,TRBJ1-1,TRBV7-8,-,TGTGCCAGCAGCTCATACAGGGGAAGAGCCGAAGCTTTCTTT,CASSSYRGRAEAFF
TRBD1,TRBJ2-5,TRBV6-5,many,TGTGCCAGCAGTTCAACAGGGGTAGGGGGAGAGACCCAGTACTTC,CASSSTGVGGETQYF
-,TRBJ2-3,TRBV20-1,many,TGCAGTGCTCCGGGACACCTTAGCACAGATACGCAGTATTTT,CSAPGHLSTDTQYF